This T cell receptor (beta chain) is from a study of shared clonotypes between healthy human individuals. The naive CD8 subset, CD45RO-negative cells positively selected for CCR7, excluded terminally differentiated effector memory CD45RA+ cells. Broader study findings: In general, naive subsets displayed greater estimated richness than memory subsets did.

Germline V gene sequence: CDR1 SGHTA, CDR2 FQGTGA. CDR3 length equals 13 residues. V shed 3 bases and J shed 3 bases, with 7 bases lying between them. With regard to this clone: Its antigen remains unknown. Other nucleotide sequences from this sample produce the same CDR3.

The authors loaded roughly 180 ng DNA, 30,000 to 35,000 T cell genomes, into sorted-subset replicate PCRs. This table comes from immunoSEQ multiplex PCR, and its TCRdb copy is limited to in-frame clones, with some not included. The data show about 2.1 million clones, 80% to 95% seen once. The clonotype originates from a man aged 18 to 35 in good health. Some clones in this sample may be carry-over from other donors' samples. The chain joins TRBV7-3 to TRBJ2-3; D is unresolved. The sample comprised naive CD8+ T cells from PBMCs. The CDR3 region is CASSLVGTDTQYF. CDR3 coding DNA: TGTGCCAGCAGCTTGGTAGGAACAGATACGCAGTATTTT.